Listed below are T cell receptor beta chains from one sample, sequenced in a study of shared clonotypes between healthy human individuals. Clones were sequenced by immunoSEQ multiplex PCR, and TCRdb holds only the in-frame ones, with some missing. The sample lists about 2,500,000 clones, around 94% occurring once. Sequencing input: naive CD4+ T cells sorted from blood. Receptors were obtained from a man between 18 and 35 years old in good health. Each CDR3 is given with its conserved first and last residue. The D gene is left open where the match is weak. Some rows mark clone size as missing; the rest say once, few, many or name a class of expanded clone.

v_call: TRBV10-2; j_call: TRBJ1-4; d_call: -; clone_size: -; cdr3_aa: CASSGGPPGEKLFF; cdr3_nt: TGCGCCAGCAGTGGGGGTCCTCCCGGCGAAAAACTGTTTTTT
v_call: TRBV30; j_call: TRBJ2-5; d_call: -; clone_size: -; cdr3_aa: CAWSGGAPVQTQYF; cdr3_nt: TGTGCCTGGAGTGGCGGTGCCCCTGTTCAGACCCAGTACTTC
v_call: TRBV11-2; j_call: TRBJ2-1; d_call: TRBD2; clone_size: -; cdr3_aa: CASSLVLAGGRKFF; cdr3_nt: TGTGCCAGCAGCTTAGTCCTAGCGGGGGGGCGGAAGTTCTTC
v_call: TRBV9; j_call: TRBJ1-3; d_call: -; clone_size: -; cdr3_aa: CASSVGGGSGNTIYF; cdr3_nt: TGTGCCAGCAGCGTAGGAGGGGGCTCTGGAAACACCATATATTTT
v_call: TRBV9; j_call: TRBJ2-1; d_call: -; clone_size: -; cdr3_aa: CASSVDSGVAGHAYNEQFF; cdr3_nt: TGTGCCAGCAGCGTGGATTCGGGGGTGGCGGGACACGCATACAATGAGCAGTTCTTC
v_call: TRBV5-1; j_call: TRBJ1-5; d_call: -; clone_size: -; cdr3_aa: CASSLAGIFNQPQHF; cdr3_nt: TGCGCCAGCAGCTTGGCCGGGATTTTCAATCAGCCCCAGCATTTT
v_call: TRBV27; j_call: TRBJ1-2; d_call: -; clone_size: -; cdr3_aa: CASSSHGGNNYGYTF; cdr3_nt: TGTGCCAGCAGTTCCCACGGAGGAAATAACTATGGCTACACCTTC
v_call: TRBV7-2; j_call: TRBJ2-1; d_call: -; clone_size: -; cdr3_aa: CASSHSRNEQFF; cdr3_nt: TGTGCCAGCAGCCATTCTAGGAATGAGCAGTTCTTC
v_call: TRBV5-6; j_call: TRBJ2-2; d_call: -; clone_size: -; cdr3_aa: CASSFLGANTGELFF; cdr3_nt: TGTGCCAGCAGCTTTCTAGGAGCGAACACCGGGGAGCTGTTTTTT
v_call: TRBV7-9; j_call: TRBJ2-3; d_call: TRBD2; clone_size: -; cdr3_aa: CASVRTSGFTDTQYF; cdr3_nt: TGTGCCAGCGTGAGGACTAGCGGGTTCACAGATACGCAGTATTTT
v_call: TRBV18; j_call: TRBJ2-5; d_call: -; clone_size: -; cdr3_aa: CASSPGIGETQYF; cdr3_nt: TGTGCCAGCTCACCTGGGATCGGAGAGACCCAGTACTTC
v_call: TRBV30; j_call: TRBJ1-3; d_call: -; clone_size: -; cdr3_aa: CAWDFSSGNTIYF; cdr3_nt: TGTGCCTGGGACTTTAGCTCTGGAAACACCATATATTTT
v_call: TRBV10-1; j_call: TRBJ2-1; d_call: TRBD2; clone_size: -; cdr3_aa: CASSESPGSGEVFF; cdr3_nt: TGCGCCAGCAGTGAGTCCCCGGGTAGCGGGGAGGTGTTCTTC
v_call: TRBV18; j_call: TRBJ2-7; d_call: -; clone_size: -; cdr3_aa: CASSPQGDNYEQYF; cdr3_nt: TGTGCCAGCTCACCGCAGGGCGATAACTACGAGCAGTACTTC
v_call: TRBV6-1; j_call: TRBJ2-3; d_call: TRBD2; clone_size: -; cdr3_aa: CASTLGLAGSDTQYF; cdr3_nt: TGTGCCAGCACCCTGGGACTAGCGGGATCAGATACGCAGTATTTT
v_call: TRBV6-5; j_call: TRBJ2-5; d_call: -; clone_size: -; cdr3_aa: CATGRGQETQYF; cdr3_nt: TGTGCTACTGGCAGGGGCCAAGAGACCCAGTACTTC
v_call: TRBV19; j_call: TRBJ1-1; d_call: TRBD1; clone_size: -; cdr3_aa: CASSIGDRNTEAFF; cdr3_nt: TGTGCCAGTAGTATCGGGGACAGGAACACTGAAGCTTTCTTT
v_call: TRBV2; j_call: TRBJ1-5; d_call: -; clone_size: few; cdr3_aa: CASKIGDSSPNQPQHF; cdr3_nt: TGTGCCAGCAAGATCGGGGACTCATCCCCAAATCAGCCCCAGCATTTT
v_call: TRBV7-3; j_call: TRBJ2-7; d_call: -; clone_size: -; cdr3_aa: CASSSLLGPYEQYF; cdr3_nt: TGTGCCAGCAGCTCGTTACTAGGACCCTACGAGCAGTACTTC
v_call: TRBV4-1; j_call: TRBJ2-3; d_call: -; clone_size: -; cdr3_aa: CASSHAGRDTQYF; cdr3_nt: TGCGCCAGCAGCCACGCAGGGAGAGATACGCAGTATTTT
v_call: TRBV7-2; j_call: TRBJ1-2; d_call: TRBD1; clone_size: -; cdr3_aa: CASSLYRGQEGNGYTF; cdr3_nt: TGTGCCAGCAGCTTGTACAGGGGGCAGGAAGGCAATGGCTACACCTTC
v_call: TRBV4-2; j_call: TRBJ2-3; d_call: TRBD1; clone_size: -; cdr3_aa: CASSQEADRADTQYF; cdr3_nt: TGTGCCAGCAGCCAAGAAGCGGACAGGGCAGATACGCAGTATTTT
v_call: TRBV6-6; j_call: TRBJ2-1; d_call: TRBD2; clone_size: -; cdr3_aa: CASTPPLAGKNEQFF; cdr3_nt: TGTGCCAGCACCCCCCCCCTAGCGGGGAAAAATGAGCAGTTCTTC
v_call: TRBV10-1; j_call: TRBJ1-1; d_call: TRBD1; clone_size: -; cdr3_aa: CASSRDRNTEAFF; cdr3_nt: TGCGCCAGCAGCCGGGACAGAAACACTGAAGCTTTCTTT
v_call: TRBV18; j_call: TRBJ1-1; d_call: TRBD1; clone_size: -; cdr3_aa: CASSPRQGGNTEAFF; cdr3_nt: TGTGCCAGCTCACCCCGACAGGGCGGGAACACTGAAGCTTTCTTT
v_call: TRBV27; j_call: TRBJ1-2; d_call: -; clone_size: few; cdr3_aa: CASGISQEVYGYTF; cdr3_nt: TGTGCCAGCGGGATATCACAGGAAGTCTATGGCTACACCTTC
v_call: TRBV6-5; j_call: TRBJ2-7; d_call: -; clone_size: -; cdr3_aa: CASRGTASSYEQYF; cdr3_nt: TGTGCCAGCAGAGGGACGGCGAGCTCCTACGAGCAGTACTTC
v_call: TRBV5-6; j_call: TRBJ1-5; d_call: TRBD1; clone_size: -; cdr3_aa: CASSFFGIDRDSQPQHF; cdr3_nt: TGTGCCAGCAGCTTTTTCGGAATCGACAGGGACAGTCAGCCCCAGCATTTT
v_call: TRBV19; j_call: TRBJ2-1; d_call: -; clone_size: -; cdr3_aa: CASSAELGAYNEQFF; cdr3_nt: TGTGCCAGTAGTGCAGAACTGGGGGCTTACAATGAGCAGTTCTTC
v_call: TRBV30; j_call: TRBJ2-1; d_call: TRBD1; clone_size: -; cdr3_aa: CAYSNGGQVYHEQFF; cdr3_nt: TGTGCCTACTCTAATGGGGGACAGGTTTACCATGAGCAGTTCTTC
v_call: TRBV6-6; j_call: TRBJ1-2; d_call: TRBD1; clone_size: -; cdr3_aa: CASSYQPGTGDGYTF; cdr3_nt: TGTGCCAGCAGTTACCAACCCGGGACAGGGGACGGCTACACCTTC
v_call: TRBV9; j_call: TRBJ2-1; d_call: TRBD2; clone_size: -; cdr3_aa: CASSVVTGGYNEQFF; cdr3_nt: TGTGCCAGCAGCGTAGTGACGGGGGGGTACAATGAGCAGTTCTTC
v_call: TRBV6-4; j_call: TRBJ2-5; d_call: TRBD1; clone_size: -; cdr3_aa: CASSETGGFGETQYF; cdr3_nt: TGTGCCAGCAGTGAGACAGGGGGATTTGGAGAGACCCAGTACTTC
v_call: TRBV19; j_call: TRBJ2-3; d_call: TRBD2; clone_size: -; cdr3_aa: CASSFRTSGVRTDTQYF; cdr3_nt: TGTGCCAGTAGTTTTAGGACTAGCGGGGTCAGGACAGATACGCAGTATTTT
v_call: TRBV2; j_call: TRBJ1-5; d_call: -; clone_size: -; cdr3_aa: CASRRDPHSYSNQPQHF; cdr3_nt: TGTGCCAGCAGGAGGGACCCACACAGTTATAGCAATCAGCCCCAGCATTTT
v_call: TRBV15; j_call: TRBJ2-1; d_call: TRBD2; clone_size: -; cdr3_aa: CATSRGLAGGIDEQFF; cdr3_nt: TGTGCCACCAGCAGGGGACTAGCGGGGGGTATCGATGAGCAGTTCTTC
v_call: TRBV2; j_call: TRBJ2-2; d_call: -; clone_size: -; cdr3_aa: CASSDNPAGELFF; cdr3_nt: TGTGCCAGCAGTGATAACCCGGCCGGGGAGCTGTTTTTT
v_call: TRBV11-2; j_call: TRBJ1-1; d_call: TRBD1; clone_size: -; cdr3_aa: CASSWTGNTEAFF; cdr3_nt: TGTGCCAGCAGCTGGACAGGAAACACTGAAGCTTTCTTT
v_call: TRBV5-4; j_call: TRBJ1-2; d_call: -; clone_size: -; cdr3_aa: CASSLSGPHYDSYTF; cdr3_nt: TGTGCCAGCAGCTTGTCCGGGCCCCACTATGACAGCTACACCTTC
v_call: TRBV9; j_call: TRBJ1-6; d_call: -; clone_size: -; cdr3_aa: CASSVEGGSPSYNSPLHF; cdr3_nt: TGTGCCAGCAGCGTAGAGGGGGGGAGTCCCTCCTATAATTCACCCCTCCACTTT
v_call: TRBV7-2; j_call: TRBJ2-7; d_call: TRBD2; clone_size: -; cdr3_aa: CASSLGLAGRQYF; cdr3_nt: TGTGCCAGCAGCTTGGGACTAGCGGGTCGGCAGTACTTC
v_call: TRBV5-1; j_call: TRBJ1-4; d_call: -; clone_size: -; cdr3_aa: CASSSPVQGEKLFF; cdr3_nt: TGCGCCAGCAGCTCCCCCGTTCAGGGAGAAAAACTGTTTTTT